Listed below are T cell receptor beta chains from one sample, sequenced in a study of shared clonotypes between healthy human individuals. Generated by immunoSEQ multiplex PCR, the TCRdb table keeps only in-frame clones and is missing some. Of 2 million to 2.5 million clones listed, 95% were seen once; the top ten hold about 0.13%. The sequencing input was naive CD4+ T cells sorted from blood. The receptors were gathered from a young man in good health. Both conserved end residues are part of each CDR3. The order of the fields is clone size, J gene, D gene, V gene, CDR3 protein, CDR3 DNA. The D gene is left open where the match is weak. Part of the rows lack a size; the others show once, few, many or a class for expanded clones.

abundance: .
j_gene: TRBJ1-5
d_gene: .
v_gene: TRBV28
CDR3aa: CASREGGSWEVTYQPQHF
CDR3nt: TGTGCCAGCAGGGAGGGGGGATCATGGGAGGTTACGTATCAGCCCCAGCATTTT

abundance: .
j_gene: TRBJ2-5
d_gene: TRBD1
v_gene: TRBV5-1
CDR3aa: CASSPIGQDQETQYF
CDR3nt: TGCGCCAGCAGCCCGATTGGACAGGATCAAGAGACCCAGTACTTC

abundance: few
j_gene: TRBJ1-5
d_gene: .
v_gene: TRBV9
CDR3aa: CASSVGPRSNQPQHF
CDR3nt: TGTGCCAGCAGCGTCGGACCTCGTAGCAATCAGCCCCAGCATTTT

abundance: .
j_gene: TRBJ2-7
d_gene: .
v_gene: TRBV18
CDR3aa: CASSPPGIPYEQYF
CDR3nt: TGTGCCAGCTCACCACCCGGGATCCCCTACGAGCAGTACTTC

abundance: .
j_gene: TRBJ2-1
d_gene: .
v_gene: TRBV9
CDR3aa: CASSVGPNNEQFF
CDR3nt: TGTGCCAGCAGCGTAGGGCCCAACAATGAGCAGTTCTTC

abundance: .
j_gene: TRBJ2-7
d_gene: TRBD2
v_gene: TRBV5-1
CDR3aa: CASSSLPPSGGVDYEQYF
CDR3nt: TGCGCCAGCAGCTCCCTTCCACCTAGCGGGGGGGTTGACTACGAGCAGTACTTC

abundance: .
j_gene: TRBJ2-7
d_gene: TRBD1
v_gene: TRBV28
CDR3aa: CAIAPGQRSYEQYF
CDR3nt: TGTGCCATCGCCCCGGGACAGAGATCCTACGAGCAGTACTTC

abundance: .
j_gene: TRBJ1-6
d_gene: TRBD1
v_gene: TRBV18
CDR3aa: CASSPRDRGPPHSPLHF
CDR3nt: TGTGCCAGCTCACCTAGGGACAGGGGGCCCCCTCATTCACCCCTCCACTTT

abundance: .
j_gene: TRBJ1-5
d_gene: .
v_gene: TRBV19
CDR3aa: CASSIGRGDQPQHF
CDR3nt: TGTGCCAGTAGTATAGGTAGGGGAGATCAGCCCCAGCATTTT

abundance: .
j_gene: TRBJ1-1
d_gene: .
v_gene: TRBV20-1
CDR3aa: CSADLIRAFF
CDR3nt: TGCAGTGCTGACCTTATCCGAGCTTTCTTT

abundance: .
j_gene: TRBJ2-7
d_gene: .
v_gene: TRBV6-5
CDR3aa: CATAKTGSSYEQYF
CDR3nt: TGTGCCACCGCAAAAACAGGGAGTTCCTACGAGCAGTACTTC

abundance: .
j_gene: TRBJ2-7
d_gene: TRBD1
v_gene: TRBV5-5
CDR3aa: CASSPGGLGSYEQYF
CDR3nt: TGTGCCAGCAGCCCAGGGGGCCTGGGCTCCTACGAGCAGTACTTC

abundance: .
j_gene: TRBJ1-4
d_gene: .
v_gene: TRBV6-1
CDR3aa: CASSDDVPMGKLFF
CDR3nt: TGTGCCAGCAGTGATGATGTCCCAATGGGGAAACTGTTTTTT

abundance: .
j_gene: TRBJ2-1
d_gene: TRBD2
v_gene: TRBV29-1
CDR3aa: CSVDVRLAGGNEQFF
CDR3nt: TGCAGCGTTGACGTGCGGCTAGCGGGAGGAAATGAGCAGTTCTTC

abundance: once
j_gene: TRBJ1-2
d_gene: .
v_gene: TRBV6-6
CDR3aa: CASSYSNSPGGYGYTF
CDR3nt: TGTGCCAGCAGTTACTCGAATTCCCCCGGAGGTTATGGCTACACCTTC

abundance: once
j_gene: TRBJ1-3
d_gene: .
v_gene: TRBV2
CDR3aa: CASSLTDRGNTIYF
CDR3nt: TGTGCCAGCAGTCTGACAGACCGGGGAAACACCATATATTTT

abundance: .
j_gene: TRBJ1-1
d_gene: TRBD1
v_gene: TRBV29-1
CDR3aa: CSVEVPGTGGNIAFF
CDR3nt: TGCAGCGTTGAAGTCCCCGGGACAGGGGGCAATATAGCTTTCTTT

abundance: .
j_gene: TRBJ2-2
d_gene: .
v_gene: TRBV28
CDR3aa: CASTPRGLRTGELFF
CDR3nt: TGTGCCAGCACGCCCCGGGGGCTAAGGACCGGGGAGCTGTTTTTT

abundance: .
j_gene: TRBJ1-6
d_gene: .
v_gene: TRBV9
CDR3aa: CASSASPGPGIPLHF
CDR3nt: TGTGCCAGCAGCGCGAGCCCGGGACCTGGCATCCCCCTCCACTTT

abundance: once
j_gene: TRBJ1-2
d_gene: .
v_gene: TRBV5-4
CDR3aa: CASSLEGHYGYTF
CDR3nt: TGTGCCAGCAGCTTGGAGGGGCACTATGGCTACACCTTC

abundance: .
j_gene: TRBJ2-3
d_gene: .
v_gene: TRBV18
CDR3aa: CASSPNSGDTQYF
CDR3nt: TGTGCCAGCTCACCCAACAGTGGAGATACGCAGTATTTT

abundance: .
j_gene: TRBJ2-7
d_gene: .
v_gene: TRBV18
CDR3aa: CASSPLAGGDEQYF
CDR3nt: TGTGCCAGCTCACCACTGGCAGGGGGGGACGAGCAGTACTTC

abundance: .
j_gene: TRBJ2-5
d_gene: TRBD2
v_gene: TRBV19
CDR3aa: CASRRDSGGETQYF
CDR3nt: TGTGCCAGTAGGAGGGACTCGGGGGGAGAGACCCAGTACTTC

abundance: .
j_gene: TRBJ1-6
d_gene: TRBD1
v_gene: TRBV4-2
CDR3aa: CASSQITGTGYNSPLHF
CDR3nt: TGTGCCAGCAGCCAGATTACCGGGACAGGTTATAATTCACCCCTCCACTTT

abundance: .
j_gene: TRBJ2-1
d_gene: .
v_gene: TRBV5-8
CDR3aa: CASRQQGTEQFF
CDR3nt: TGTGCCAGCAGGCAACAGGGTACTGAGCAGTTCTTC

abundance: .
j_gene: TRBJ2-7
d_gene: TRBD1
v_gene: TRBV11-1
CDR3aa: CASRTNPGQDNYEQYF
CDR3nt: TGTGCCAGCAGAACCAACCCGGGACAGGATAACTACGAGCAGTACTTC

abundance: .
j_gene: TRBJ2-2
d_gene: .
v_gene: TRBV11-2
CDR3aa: CASSPRDWATTGELFF
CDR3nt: TGTGCCAGCAGCCCCCGGGACTGGGCGACCACCGGGGAGCTGTTTTTT